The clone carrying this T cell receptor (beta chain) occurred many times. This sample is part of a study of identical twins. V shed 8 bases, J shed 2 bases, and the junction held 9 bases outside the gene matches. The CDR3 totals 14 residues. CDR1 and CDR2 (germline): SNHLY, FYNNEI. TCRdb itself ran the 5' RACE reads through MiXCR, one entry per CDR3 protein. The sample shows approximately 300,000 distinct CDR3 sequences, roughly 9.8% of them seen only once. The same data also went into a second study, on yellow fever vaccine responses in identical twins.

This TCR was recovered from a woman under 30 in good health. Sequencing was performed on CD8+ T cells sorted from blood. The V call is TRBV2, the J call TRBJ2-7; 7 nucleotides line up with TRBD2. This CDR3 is CASSLGGSTYEQYF. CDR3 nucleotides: TGTGCCAGCTCATTGGGGGGGTCCACCTACGAGCAGTACTTC.